The TCR beta chain under discussion was sequenced for a study of blood T cell repertoires in COVID-19. At the level of the study: COVID-19 samples from acute and convalescent phases originated in the United States, Italy and Spain. T cells, B-cell-depleted T cells, or PBMCs supplied cDNA or gDNA.

Per the original methods: Amplification from reference gene primers served as the basis for estimated nucleated cell counts. Repertoires were generated with immunoSEQ multiplex PCR, while TCRdb's copy carries only in-frame clones and drops some. V and J calls plus clone size are reproduced from that table; the DNA served to infer D and trimming. The data show around 200,000 clones, 88% seen once. The J segment lost 4 bases and the V segment lost 4 bases, leaving 6 bases of the junction unmatched. Germline V gene data show CDR1 as SGHRS and CDR2 as YFSETQ. The CDR3 spans 15 residues. The TCR comes from a man younger than 35 with active or convalescent COVID-19. Sample: peripheral blood. The chain uses TRBV5-1 and TRBJ1-4, with 8 nucleotides matching TRBD1. The CDR3: CASSTGQGGNEKLFF. CDR3 sequence (DNA): TGCGCCAGCAGCACAGGACAGGGCGGTAATGAAAAACTGTTTTTT.